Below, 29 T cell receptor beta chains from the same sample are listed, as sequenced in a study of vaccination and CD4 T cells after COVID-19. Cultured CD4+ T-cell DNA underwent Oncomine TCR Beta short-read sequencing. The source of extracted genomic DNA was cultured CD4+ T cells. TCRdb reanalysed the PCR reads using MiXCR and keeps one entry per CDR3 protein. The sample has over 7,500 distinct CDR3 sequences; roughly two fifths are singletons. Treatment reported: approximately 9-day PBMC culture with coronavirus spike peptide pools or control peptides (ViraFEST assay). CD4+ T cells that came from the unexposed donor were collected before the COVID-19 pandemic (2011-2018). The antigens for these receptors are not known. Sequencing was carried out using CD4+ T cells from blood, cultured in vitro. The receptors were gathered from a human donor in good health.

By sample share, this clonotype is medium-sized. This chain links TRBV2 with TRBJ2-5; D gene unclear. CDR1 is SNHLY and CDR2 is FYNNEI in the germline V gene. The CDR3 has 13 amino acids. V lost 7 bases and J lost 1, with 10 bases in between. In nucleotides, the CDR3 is TGTGCCAGCATGTGGCGGCCCCAAGAGACCCAGTACTTC. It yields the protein CASMWRPQETQYF.

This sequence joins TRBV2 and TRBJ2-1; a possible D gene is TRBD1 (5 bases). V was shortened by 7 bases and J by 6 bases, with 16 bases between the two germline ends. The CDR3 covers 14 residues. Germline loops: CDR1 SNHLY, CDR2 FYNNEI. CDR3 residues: CASIEQGPGNEQFF. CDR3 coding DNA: TGTGCCAGCATTGAGCAGGGTCCGGGCAATGAGCAGTTCTTC.

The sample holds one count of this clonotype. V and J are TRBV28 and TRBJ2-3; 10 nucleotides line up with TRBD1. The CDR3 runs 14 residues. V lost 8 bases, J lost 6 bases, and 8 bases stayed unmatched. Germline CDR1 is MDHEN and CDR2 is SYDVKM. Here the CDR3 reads CASRRTGGGDTQYF. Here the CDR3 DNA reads TGTGCCAGCCGACGGACAGGGGGGGGTGATACGCAGTATTTT.

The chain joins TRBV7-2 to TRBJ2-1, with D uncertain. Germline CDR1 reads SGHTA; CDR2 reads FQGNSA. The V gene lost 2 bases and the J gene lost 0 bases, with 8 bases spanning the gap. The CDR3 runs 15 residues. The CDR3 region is CASSLRKSSYNEQFF. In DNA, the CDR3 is TGTGCCAGCAGCTTACGCAAGAGCTCCTACAATGAGCAGTTCTTC.

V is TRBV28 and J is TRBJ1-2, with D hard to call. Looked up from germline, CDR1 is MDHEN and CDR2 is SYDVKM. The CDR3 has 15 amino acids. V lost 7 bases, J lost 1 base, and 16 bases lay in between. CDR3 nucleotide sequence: TGTGCCAGCAAAGAACTTCGTCGGCTTAACTATGGCTACACCTTC. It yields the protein CASKELRRLNYGYTF.

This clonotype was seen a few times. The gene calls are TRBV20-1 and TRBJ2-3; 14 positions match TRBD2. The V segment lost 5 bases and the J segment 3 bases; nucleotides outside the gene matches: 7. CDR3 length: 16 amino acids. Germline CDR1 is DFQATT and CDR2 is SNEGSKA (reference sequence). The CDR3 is CSADSGTSGSTDTQYF. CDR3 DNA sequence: TGCAGTGCTGACTCCGGGACTAGCGGGAGTACAGATACGCAGTATTTT.

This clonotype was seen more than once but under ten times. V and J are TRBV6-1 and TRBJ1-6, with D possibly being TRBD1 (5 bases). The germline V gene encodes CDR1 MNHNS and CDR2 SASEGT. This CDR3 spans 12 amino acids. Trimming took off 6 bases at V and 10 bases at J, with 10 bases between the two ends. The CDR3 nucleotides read TGTGCCAGCAGATCCAGGGTGTCACCCCTCCACTTT. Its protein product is CASRSRVSPLHF.

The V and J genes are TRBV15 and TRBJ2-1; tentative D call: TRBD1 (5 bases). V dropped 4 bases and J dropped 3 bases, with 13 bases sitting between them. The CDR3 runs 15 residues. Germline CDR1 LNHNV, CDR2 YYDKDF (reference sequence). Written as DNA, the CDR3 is TGTGCCACCAGCAAGTTACAGGACAACTACAATGAGCAGTTCTTC. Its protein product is CATSKLQDNYNEQFF.

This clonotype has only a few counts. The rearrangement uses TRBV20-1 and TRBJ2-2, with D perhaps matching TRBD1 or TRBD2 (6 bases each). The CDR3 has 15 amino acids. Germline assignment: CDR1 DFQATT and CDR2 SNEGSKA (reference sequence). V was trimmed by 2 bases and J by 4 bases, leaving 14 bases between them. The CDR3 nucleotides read TGCAGTGCTAGAAGAGGGGGAGGTAGCACCGGGGAGCTGTTTTTT. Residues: CSARRGGGSTGELFF.

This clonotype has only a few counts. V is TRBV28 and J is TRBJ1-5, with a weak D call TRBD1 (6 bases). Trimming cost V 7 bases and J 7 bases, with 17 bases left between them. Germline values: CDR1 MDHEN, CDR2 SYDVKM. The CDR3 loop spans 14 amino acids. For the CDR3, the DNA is TGTGCCAGCAACCTAAGGGGGGGCTGGCAGCCCCAGCATTTT. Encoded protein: CASNLRGGWQPQHF.

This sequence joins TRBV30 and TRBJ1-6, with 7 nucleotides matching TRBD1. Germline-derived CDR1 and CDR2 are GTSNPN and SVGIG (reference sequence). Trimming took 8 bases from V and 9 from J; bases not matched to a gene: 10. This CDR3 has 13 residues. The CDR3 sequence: CAALEGAGSPLHF. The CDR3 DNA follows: TGTGCCGCGCTCGAGGGGGCAGGTTCACCCCTCCACTTT. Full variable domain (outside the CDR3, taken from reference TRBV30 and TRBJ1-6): SQTIHQWPATLVQPVGSPLSLECTVEGTSNPNLYWYRQAAGRGLQLLFYSVGIGQISSEVPQNLSASRPQDRQFILSSKKLLLSDSGFYLCAALEGAGSPLHFGNGTRLTVT.

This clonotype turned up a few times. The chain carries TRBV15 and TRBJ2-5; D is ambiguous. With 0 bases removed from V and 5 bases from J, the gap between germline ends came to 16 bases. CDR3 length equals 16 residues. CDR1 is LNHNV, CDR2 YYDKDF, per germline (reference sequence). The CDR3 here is CATSRDRSFVRETQYF. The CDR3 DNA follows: TGTGCCACCAGCAGAGATAGGTCCTTCGTAAGGGAGACCCAGTACTTC.

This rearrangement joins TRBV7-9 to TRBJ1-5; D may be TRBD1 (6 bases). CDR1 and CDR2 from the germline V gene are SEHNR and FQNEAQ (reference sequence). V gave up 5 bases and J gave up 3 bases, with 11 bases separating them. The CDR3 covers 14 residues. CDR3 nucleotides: TGTGCCAGCAGCGCGGGGGCCTCCAATCAGCCCCAGCATTTT. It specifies CASSAGASNQPQHF.

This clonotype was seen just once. The CDR3 region has the DNA TGTGCCAGCAGTACCCTTGGGGCGGGAGGACACAATGAGCAGTTCTTC. It encodes CASSTLGAGGHNEQFF. V usage is TRBV28 and J usage is TRBJ2-1, with TRBD2 matching over 8 bases. The V segment lost 5 bases and the J segment 5 bases; nucleotides outside the gene matches: 11. This CDR3 is built from 16 residues. Germline CDR1 is MDHEN and CDR2 is SYDVKM.

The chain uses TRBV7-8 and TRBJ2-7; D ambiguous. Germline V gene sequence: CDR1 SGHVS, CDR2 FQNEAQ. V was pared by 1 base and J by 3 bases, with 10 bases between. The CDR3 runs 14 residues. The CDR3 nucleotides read TGTGCCAGCAGCTTAGGACAAATTCTCTACGAGCAGTACTTC. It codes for CASSLGQILYEQYF.

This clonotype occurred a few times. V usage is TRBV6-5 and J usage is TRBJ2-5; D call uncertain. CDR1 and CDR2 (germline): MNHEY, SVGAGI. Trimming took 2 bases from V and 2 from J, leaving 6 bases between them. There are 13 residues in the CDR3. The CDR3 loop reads CASSYGDQETQYF. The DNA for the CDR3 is TGTGCCAGCAGTTACGGAGATCAAGAGACCCAGTACTTC.

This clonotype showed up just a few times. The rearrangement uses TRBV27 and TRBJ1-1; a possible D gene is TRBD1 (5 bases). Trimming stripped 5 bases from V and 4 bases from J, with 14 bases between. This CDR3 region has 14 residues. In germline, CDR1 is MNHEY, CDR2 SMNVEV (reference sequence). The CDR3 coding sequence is TGTGCCAGCAGTCCGTCCCCAGGGTCCACTGAAGCTTTCTTT. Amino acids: CASSPSPGSTEAFF.

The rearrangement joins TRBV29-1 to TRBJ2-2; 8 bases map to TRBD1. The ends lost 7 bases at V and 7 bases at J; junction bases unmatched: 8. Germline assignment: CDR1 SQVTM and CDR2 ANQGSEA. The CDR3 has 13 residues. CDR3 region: CSAWTGPGGELFF. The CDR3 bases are TGCAGCGCCTGGACAGGGCCCGGCGGGGAGCTGTTTTTT.

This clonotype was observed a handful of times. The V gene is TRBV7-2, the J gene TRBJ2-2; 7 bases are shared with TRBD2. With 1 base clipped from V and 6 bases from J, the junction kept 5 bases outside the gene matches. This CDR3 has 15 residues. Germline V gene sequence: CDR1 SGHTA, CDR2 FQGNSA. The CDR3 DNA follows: TGTGCCAGCAGCTTAGGGGGGAGGGTCTCCGGGGAGCTGTTTTTT. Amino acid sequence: CASSLGGRVSGELFF. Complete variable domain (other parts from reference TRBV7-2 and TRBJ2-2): GAGVSQSPSNKVTEKGKDVELRCDPISGHTALYWYRQSLGQGLEFLIYFQGNSAPDKSGLPSDRFSAERTGGSVSTLTIQRTQQEDSAVYLCASSLGGRVSGELFFGEGSRLTVL.

CDR3: CASSLVGRTSTDTQYF. Written as DNA, the CDR3 is TGTGCCAGCAGCTTGGTCGGGCGGACTAGCACAGATACGCAGTATTTT. The chain uses TRBV5-4 and TRBJ2-3; possible D gene TRBD2, 5 bases. Germline V gives CDR1 SGHNT, CDR2 YYREEE (reference sequence). There are 16 residues in the CDR3. Trimming cost V 0 bases and J 0 bases, with 11 bases left between them.

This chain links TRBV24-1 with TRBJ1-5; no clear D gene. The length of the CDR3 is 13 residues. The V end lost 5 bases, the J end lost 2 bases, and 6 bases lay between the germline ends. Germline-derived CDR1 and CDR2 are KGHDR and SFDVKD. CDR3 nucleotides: TGTGCCACCAGTGCCCCGGGCAATCAGCCCCAGCATTTT. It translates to CATSAPGNQPQHF.

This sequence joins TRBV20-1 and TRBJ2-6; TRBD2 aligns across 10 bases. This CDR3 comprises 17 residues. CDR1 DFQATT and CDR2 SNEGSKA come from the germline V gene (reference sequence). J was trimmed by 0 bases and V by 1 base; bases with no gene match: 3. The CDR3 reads CSARGLAGFSGANVLTF. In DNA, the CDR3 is TGCAGTGCTAGAGGACTAGCGGGTTTCTCTGGGGCCAACGTCCTGACTTTC.

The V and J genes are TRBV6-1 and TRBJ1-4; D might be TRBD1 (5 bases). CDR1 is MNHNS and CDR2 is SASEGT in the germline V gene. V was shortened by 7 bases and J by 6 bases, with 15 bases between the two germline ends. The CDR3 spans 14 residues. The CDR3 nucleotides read TGTGCCAGCAAGTGGACAAGTCTGGATGAAAAACTGTTTTTT. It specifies CASKWTSLDEKLFF.

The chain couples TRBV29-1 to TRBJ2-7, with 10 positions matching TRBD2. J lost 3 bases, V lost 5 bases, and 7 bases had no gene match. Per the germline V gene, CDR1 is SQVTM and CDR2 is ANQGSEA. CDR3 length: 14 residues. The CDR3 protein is CSVTRLAGSYEQYF. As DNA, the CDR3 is TGCAGCGTTACCCGACTAGCGGGTAGCTACGAGCAGTACTTC.

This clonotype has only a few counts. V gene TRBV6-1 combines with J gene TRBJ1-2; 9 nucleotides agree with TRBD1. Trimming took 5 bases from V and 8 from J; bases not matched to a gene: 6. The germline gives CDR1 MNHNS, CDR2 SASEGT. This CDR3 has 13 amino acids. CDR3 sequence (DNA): TGTGCCAGCAGTAAACAGGGGGCTTGGGGCTACACCTTC. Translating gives CASSKQGAWGYTF.

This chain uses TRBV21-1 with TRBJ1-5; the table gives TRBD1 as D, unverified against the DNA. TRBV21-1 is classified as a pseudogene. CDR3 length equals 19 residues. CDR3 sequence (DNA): TGTGCCAGCAGCAAAGGGGGACAGGGGGCGATTGTGGACAATCAGCCCCAGCATTTT. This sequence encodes CASSKGGQGAIVDNQPQHF.

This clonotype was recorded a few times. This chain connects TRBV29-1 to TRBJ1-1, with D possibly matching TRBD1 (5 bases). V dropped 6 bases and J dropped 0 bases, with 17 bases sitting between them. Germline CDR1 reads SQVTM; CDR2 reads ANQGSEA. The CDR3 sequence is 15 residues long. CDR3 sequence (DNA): TGCAGCGTGGGGCCAGGGTGGGGCATGAACACTGAAGCTTTCTTT. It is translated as CSVGPGWGMNTEAFF.

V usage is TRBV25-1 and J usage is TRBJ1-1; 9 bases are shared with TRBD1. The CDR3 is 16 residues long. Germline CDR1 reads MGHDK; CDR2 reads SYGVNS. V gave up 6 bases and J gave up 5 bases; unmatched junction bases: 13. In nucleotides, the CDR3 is TGTGCCAGCAGGGACACAGGGGGCTTGAGCGGAACTGAAGCTTTCTTT. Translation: CASRDTGGLSGTEAFF.

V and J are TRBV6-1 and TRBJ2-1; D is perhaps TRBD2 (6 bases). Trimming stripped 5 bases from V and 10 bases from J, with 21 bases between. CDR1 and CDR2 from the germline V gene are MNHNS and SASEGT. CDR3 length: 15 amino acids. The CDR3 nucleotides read TGTGCCAGCAGTCTGACCCCCGGGGGATTACGCGAGCAGTTCTTC. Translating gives CASSLTPGGLREQFF.